This record looks at one TCR beta chain sequence and its context. Its cognate antigen is unknown. From RNA, the CDR3 regions of TCR beta chains were amplified and sequenced. Second-round multiplex PCR followed a first-round RT-PCR using HTBI primers. Using its own MiXCR run on the multiplex PCR reads, TCRdb lists one record per CDR3 protein. The sample contains over a million distinct CDR3 sequences, 35% to 45% of which appear only once. CDR3 size: 11 residues. V lost 5 bases, J lost 9 bases, and 7 bases lay in between. CDR1 and CDR2 (germline): SEHNR, FQNEAQ (reference sequence). The hyperthyroidism patients had a new diagnosis of under 2 months' duration and were aged 18 to 65. Diagnosis used clinical symptoms, serum thyroxine, TRAb, thyroid ultrasound and orbital computed tomography. The entry originates in a study of Graves' ophthalmopathy and Graves' hyperthyroidism. Regarding the study as a whole: The authors also found most expanded thyroid clonotypes above 0.001 frequency in blood.

This receptor was obtained from an adult man with Graves' hyperthyroidism. The sample consisted of peripheral blood or thyroid tissue (not recorded which). The V gene is TRBV7-9, the J gene TRBJ2-2; D uncertain. The CDR3 loop reads CASSKTRELFF. The CDR3 bases are TGTGCCAGCAGCAAAACGCGGGAGCTGTTTTTT. Supplemented by reference TRBV7-9 and TRBJ2-2, the full variable domain reads DTGVSQNPRHKITKRGQNVTFRCDPISEHNRLYWYRQTLGQGPEFLTYFQNEAQLEKSRLLSDRFSAERPKGSFSTLEIQRTEQGDSAMYLCASSKTRELFFGEGSRLTVL.